The 17 T cell receptor beta chains below all came from one sample that was sequenced in a study of T cell changes during pregnancy in multiple sclerosis. Only in-frame clones appear in the TCRdb table, and some are missing; sequencing was by immunoSEQ multiplex PCR. The profile shows 50,000 to 60,000 clones, about nine tenths of them singletons. This specimen consisted of CD4+ T cells from peripheral blood mononuclear cells, obtained in the second trimester of pregnancy. The source is a female donor with multiple sclerosis, enrolled in a pregnancy study.

CDR3 residues: CASTNRDWGSSPLHF. The CDR3 nucleotides read TGTGCCAGCACAAACCGGGATTGGGGTAGTTCACCCCTCCACTTT. The V call is TRBV6-5, the J call TRBJ1-6; D is unresolved. The germline V and J ends were trimmed by 7 bases and 9 bases, with 19 bases remaining between them. Germline V gene lookup returns CDR1 MNHEY and CDR2 SVGAGI. The CDR3 consists of 15 residues.

The chain recombines TRBV10-3 with TRBJ1-1; D unresolved. The V gene's germline CDR1 is ENHRY and CDR2 SYGVKD. The CDR3 covers 14 residues. V was cut by 3 bases and J by 1 base, with 9 bases left in between. In DNA form, the CDR3 reads TGTGCCATCAGTGACCCCAGCGGGAACACTGAAGCTTTCTTT. Translating it yields CAISDPSGNTEAFF.

The chain links TRBV11-2 to TRBJ2-3, with 16 bases lining up with TRBD2. Germline CDR1 SGHAT, CDR2 FQNNGV. This CDR3 has 17 amino acids. V dropped 4 bases and J dropped 6; count of bases not matched to a gene: 7. The CDR3 region is CASSSGLAGGPGDTQYF. For the CDR3, the DNA is TGTGCCAGCAGCTCGGGACTAGCGGGAGGGCCAGGGGATACGCAGTATTTT. Filled out from reference TRBV11-2 and TRBJ2-3, the complete variable domain reads EAGVAQSPRYKIIEKRQSVAFWCNPISGHATLYWYQQILGQGPKLLIQFQNNGVVDDSQLPKDRFSAERLKGVDSTLKIQPAKLEDSAVYLCASSSGLAGGPGDTQYFGPGTRLTVL.

The chain uses TRBV14 and TRBJ2-7, with a possible D match to TRBD1 (7 bases). Germline lookup yields CDR1 SGHDN and CDR2 FVKESK. V was clipped by 0 bases and J by 3 bases, with 30 bases between them. The CDR3 covers 21 residues. The CDR3 DNA follows: TGTGCCAGCAGCCAAGAGGTTTGGAGTCGGCAGGGGGGCCACAAGAACTACGAGCAGTACTTC. Translated, it gives CASSQEVWSRQGGHKNYEQYF.

As for this clone: At one end the junction does not follow the germline gene, possibly because of a read error. The genes are TRBV7-9 and TRBJ2-2; 7 bases align to TRBD2. This CDR3 has 15 amino acids. The germline V gene has CDR1 SEHNR and CDR2 FQNEAQ (reference sequence). This CDR3 is CASSLAEANTGELFF. CDR3 bases: TGTGCCAGCAGCCTAGCGGAGGCGAACACCGGGGAGCTGTTTTTT.

The genes are TRBV7-9 and TRBJ1-2, with D uncertain. CDR1 and CDR2 from the germline V gene are SEHNR and FQNEAQ (reference sequence). V lost 1 base to trimming and J lost 3 bases, with 9 bases between them. The CDR3 sequence is 14 residues long. The CDR3 region has the DNA TGTGCCAGCAGCTTAGGCGGCAGCTACTATGGCTACACCTTC. It is translated as CASSLGGSYYGYTF.

The genes are TRBV6-5 and TRBJ1-1; TRBD1 aligns across 8 bases. J was trimmed by 1 base and V by 9 bases; bases with no gene match: 4. The CDR3 contains 13 residues. Germline lookup yields CDR1 MNHEY and CDR2 SVGAGI. For the CDR3, the DNA is TGTGCCAGTCTCAGGGGGCCGAACACTGAAGCTTTCTTT. It specifies CASLRGPNTEAFF.

This chain links TRBV10-1 with TRBJ2-7; 8 bases are shared with TRBD1. Germline loops: CDR1 WNHNN, CDR2 SYGVQD (reference sequence). The CDR3 totals 14 residues. Trimming removed 10 bases from V and 5 bases from J; junction bases left unmatched: 13. CDR3 DNA sequence: TGCGCCACCCAACTCGGACAGGGTTTCCACGAGCAGTACTTC. This codes for CATQLGQGFHEQYF.

V is TRBV7-3 and J is TRBJ2-2, with TRBD2 as a possible D gene (8 bases). The V gene's germline CDR1 is SGHTA and CDR2 FQGTGA. Trimming removed 4 bases at V and 5 bases at J, with 20 bases between. The CDR3 sequence is 17 residues long. CDR3 nucleotide sequence: TGTGCCAGCAGCTCCCAGGGGGGGACTAGTCAGACCGGGGAGCTGTTTTTT. This encodes CASSSQGGTSQTGELFF.

V usage is TRBV6-5 and J usage is TRBJ2-1; a possible D gene is TRBD1 (6 bases). Trimming pared 0 bases from V and 4 bases from J, leaving 7 bases between. CDR3 size: 14 residues. CDR1 and CDR2 from the germline V gene are MNHEY and SVGAGI. The CDR3 region has the DNA TGTGCCAGCAGTTACTCGAGGGGGTACAATGAGCAGTTCTTC. Translation: CASSYSRGYNEQFF.

The V gene is TRBV10-1, the J gene TRBJ2-1; 10 bases line up with TRBD2. Per germline, CDR1 WNHNN and CDR2 SYGVQD (reference sequence). V dropped 5 bases and J dropped 7; count of bases not matched to a gene: 2. The CDR3 contains 13 residues. The chain's CDR3 is CASSTSGANEQFF. CDR3 nucleotides: TGCGCCAGCAGTACTAGCGGGGCTAATGAGCAGTTCTTC.

The chain carries TRBV19 and TRBJ1-5; D gene ambiguous. Germline values: CDR1 LNHDA, CDR2 SQIVND (reference sequence). CDR3 length: 14 amino acids. Trimming pared 1 base from V and 4 bases from J, leaving 8 bases between. The CDR3 protein is CASSIVTENQPQHF. The CDR3 region has the DNA TGTGCCAGTAGTATAGTAACAGAGAATCAGCCCCAGCATTTT.

The chain couples TRBV5-4 to TRBJ2-5; weak D call: TRBD2 (5 bases). Trimming removed 1 base from V and 4 bases from J, with 20 bases in between. CDR3 length: 17 amino acids. Germline CDR1 and CDR2: SGHNT and YYREEE (reference sequence). CDR3 sequence: CASSLQSSRTGIETQYF. In DNA, the CDR3 is TGTGCCAGCAGCTTGCAATCTTCGAGGACGGGGATAGAGACCCAGTACTTC.

This chain connects TRBV29-1 to TRBJ2-3; 7 bases match TRBD2. V trimming: 7 bases; J trimming: 8 bases; junction bases outside the gene matches: 6. The CDR3 covers 11 residues. The germline V gene has CDR1 SQVTM and CDR2 ANQGSEA. CDR3 amino acids: CSGGEGTTQYF. The CDR3 DNA is TGCAGCGGGGGGGAGGGGACTACGCAGTATTTT.

The rearrangement uses TRBV19 and TRBJ2-1; TRBD2 aligns across 13 bases. The germline V gene encodes CDR1 LNHDA and CDR2 SQIVND (reference sequence). The CDR3 has 18 residues. V lost 6 bases to trimming and J lost 7 bases; unmatched junction nucleotides: 15. CDR3 amino acids: CASSLRGLAGSAANEQFF. The CDR3 DNA sequence: TGTGCCAGTAGCCTGAGGGGACTAGCGGGATCAGCGGCAAATGAGCAGTTCTTC.

The CDR3 protein is CASSTASGGHSYEQYF. CDR3 sequence (DNA): TGTGCCAGCAGTACCGCTAGCGGGGGGCACTCCTACGAGCAGTACTTC. V is TRBV28 and J is TRBJ2-7; 11 bases line up with TRBD2. Germline values: CDR1 MDHEN, CDR2 SYDVKM. The CDR3 has 16 residues. V was pared by 5 bases and J by 0 bases, with 6 bases of the junction left unmatched.

This clone was observed a single time. The chain employs TRBV19 and TRBJ2-6; D gene unclear. Germline V CDR1 and CDR2: LNHDA, SQIVND (reference sequence). This CDR3 contains 17 residues. The V gene lost 7 bases and the J gene lost 4 bases, with 20 bases spanning the gap. The CDR3 region has the DNA TGTGCCAGTACCACCATCCTCCGGTCGAGAGGGGCCAACGTCCTGACTTTC. It specifies CASTTILRSRGANVLTF.